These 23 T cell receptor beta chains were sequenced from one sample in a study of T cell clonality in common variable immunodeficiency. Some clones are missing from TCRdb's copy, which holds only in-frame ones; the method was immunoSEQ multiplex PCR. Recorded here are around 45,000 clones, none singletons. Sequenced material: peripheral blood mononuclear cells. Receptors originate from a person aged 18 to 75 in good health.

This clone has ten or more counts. CDR3 amino acids: CASSLGGWQETQYF. CDR3 bases read: TGCGCCAGCAGCTTGGGAGGCTGGCAAGAGACC. The chain joins TRBV5-1 to TRBJ2-5; unclear D gene. The CDR3 is cut off 3 residues early in the read; its end comes from the germline J gene. The germline CDR1 and CDR2 sequences are SGHRS and YFSETQ. The V and J ends lost 0 bases and 2 bases respectively, with 8 bases between them. The CDR3 has 14 residues. The whole variable domain, remainder taken from reference TRBV5-1 and TRBJ2-5, is KAGVTQTPRYLIKTRGQQVTLSCSPISGHRSVSWYQQTPGQGLQFLFEYFSETQRNKGNFPGRFSGRQFSNSRSEMNVSTLELGDSALYLCASSLGGWQETQYFGPGTRLLVL.

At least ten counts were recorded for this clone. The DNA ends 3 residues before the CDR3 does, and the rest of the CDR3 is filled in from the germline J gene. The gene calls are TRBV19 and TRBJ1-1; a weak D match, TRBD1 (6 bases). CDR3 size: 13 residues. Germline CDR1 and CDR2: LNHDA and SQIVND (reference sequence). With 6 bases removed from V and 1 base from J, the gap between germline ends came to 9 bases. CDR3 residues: CASRIQGNTEAFF. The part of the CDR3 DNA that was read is TGTGCCAGTAGGATACAGGGGAACACTGAA.

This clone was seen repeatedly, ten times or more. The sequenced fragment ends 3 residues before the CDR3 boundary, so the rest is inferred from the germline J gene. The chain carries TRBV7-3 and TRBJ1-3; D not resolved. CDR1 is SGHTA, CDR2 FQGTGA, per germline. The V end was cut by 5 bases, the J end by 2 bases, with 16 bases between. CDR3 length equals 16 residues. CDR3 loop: CASSPLIRYAGNTIYF. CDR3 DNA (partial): TGTGCCAGCAGCCCCCTTATAAGGTACGCTGGAAACACC.

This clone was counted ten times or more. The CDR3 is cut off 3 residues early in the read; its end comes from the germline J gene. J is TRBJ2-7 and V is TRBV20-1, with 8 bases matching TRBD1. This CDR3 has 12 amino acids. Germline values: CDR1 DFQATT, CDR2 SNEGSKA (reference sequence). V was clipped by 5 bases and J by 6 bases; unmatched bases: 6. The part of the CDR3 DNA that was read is TGCAGTGCTGGGGACAGGCAGGGCGAG. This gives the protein CSAGDRQGE. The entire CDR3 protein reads CSAGDRQGEQYF.

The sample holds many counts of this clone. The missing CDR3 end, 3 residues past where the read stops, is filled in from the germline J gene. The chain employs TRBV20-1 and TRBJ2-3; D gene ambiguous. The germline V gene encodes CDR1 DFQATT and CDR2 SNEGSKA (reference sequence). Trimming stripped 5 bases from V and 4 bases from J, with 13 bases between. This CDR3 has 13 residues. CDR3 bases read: TGCAGTGCTGTGCTCCCTACGGCAGATACG. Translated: CSAVLPTADT. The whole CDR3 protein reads CSAVLPTADTQYF.

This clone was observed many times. CDR3 bases read: TGTGCCAGCAGTGCCAGGAGGATGAACACTGAA. Translating gives CASSARRMNTE. The CDR3 reads in full as CASSARRMNTEAFF. The J gene is TRBJ1-1, the V gene TRBV28; no definite D call. The read falls 3 residues short of the CDR3 end, and the missing part is taken from the germline J gene. Trimming removed 5 bases from V and 0 bases from J, with 10 bases in between. CDR3 length: 14 residues. The germline gives CDR1 MDHEN, CDR2 SYDVKM.

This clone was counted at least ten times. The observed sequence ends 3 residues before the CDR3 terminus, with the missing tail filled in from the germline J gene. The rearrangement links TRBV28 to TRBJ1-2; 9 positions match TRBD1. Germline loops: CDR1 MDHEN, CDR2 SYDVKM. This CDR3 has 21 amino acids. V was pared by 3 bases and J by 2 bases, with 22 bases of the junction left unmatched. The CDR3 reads CASSFRLNTGTGKGANYGYTF. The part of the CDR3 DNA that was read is TGTGCCAGCAGTTTCCGACTCAATACCGGGACAGGGAAGGGGGCGAACTATGGC.

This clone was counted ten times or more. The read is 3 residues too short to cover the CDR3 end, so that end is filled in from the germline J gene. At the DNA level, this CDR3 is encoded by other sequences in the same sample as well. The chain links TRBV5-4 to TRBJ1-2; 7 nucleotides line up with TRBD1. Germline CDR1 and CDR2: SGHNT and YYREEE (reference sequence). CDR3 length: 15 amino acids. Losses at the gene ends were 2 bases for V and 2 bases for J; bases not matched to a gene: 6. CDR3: CASSLSRQGNYGYTF. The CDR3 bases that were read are TGTGCCAGCAGCTTAAGTCGACAGGGCAACTATGGC. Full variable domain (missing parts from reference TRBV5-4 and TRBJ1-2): ETGVTQSPTHLIKTRGQQVTLRCSSQSGHNTVSWYQQALGQGPQFIFQYYREEENGRGNFPPRFSGLQFPNYSSELNVNALELDDSALYLCASSLSRQGNYGYTFGSGTRLTVV.

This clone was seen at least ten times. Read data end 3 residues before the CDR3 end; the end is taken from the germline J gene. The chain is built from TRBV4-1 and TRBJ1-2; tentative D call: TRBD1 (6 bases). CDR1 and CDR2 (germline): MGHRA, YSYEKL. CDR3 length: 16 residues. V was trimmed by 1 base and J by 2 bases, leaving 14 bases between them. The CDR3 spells CASSQGWGQSNYGYTF. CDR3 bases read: TGCGCCAGCAGCCAAGGTTGGGGACAATCCAACTATGGC.

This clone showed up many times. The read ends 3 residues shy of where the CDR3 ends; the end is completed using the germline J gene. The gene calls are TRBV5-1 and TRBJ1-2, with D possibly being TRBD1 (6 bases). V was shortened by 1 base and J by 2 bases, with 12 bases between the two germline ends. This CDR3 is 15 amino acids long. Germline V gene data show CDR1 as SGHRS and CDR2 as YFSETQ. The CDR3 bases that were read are TGCGCCAGCAGCTTGTGGCCGGGACAAAACTATGGC. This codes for CASSLWPGQNYG. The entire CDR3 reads CASSLWPGQNYGYTF.

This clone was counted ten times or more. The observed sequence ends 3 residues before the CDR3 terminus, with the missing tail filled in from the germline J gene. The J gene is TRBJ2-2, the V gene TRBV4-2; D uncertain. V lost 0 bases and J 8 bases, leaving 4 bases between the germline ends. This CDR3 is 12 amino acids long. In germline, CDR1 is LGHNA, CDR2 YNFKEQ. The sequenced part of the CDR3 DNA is TGTGCCAGCAGCCAAGAGAGGGGGGAG. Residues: CASSQERGE. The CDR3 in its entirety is CASSQERGELFF.

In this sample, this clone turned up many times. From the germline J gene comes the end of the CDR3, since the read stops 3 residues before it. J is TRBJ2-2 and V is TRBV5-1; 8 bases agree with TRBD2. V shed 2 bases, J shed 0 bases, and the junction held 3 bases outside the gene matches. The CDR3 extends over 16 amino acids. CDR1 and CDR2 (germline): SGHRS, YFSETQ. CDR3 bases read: TGCGCCAGCAGCTTCATAGCGGGATCGAACACCGGGGAG. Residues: CASSFIAGSNTGE. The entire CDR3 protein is CASSFIAGSNTGELFF.

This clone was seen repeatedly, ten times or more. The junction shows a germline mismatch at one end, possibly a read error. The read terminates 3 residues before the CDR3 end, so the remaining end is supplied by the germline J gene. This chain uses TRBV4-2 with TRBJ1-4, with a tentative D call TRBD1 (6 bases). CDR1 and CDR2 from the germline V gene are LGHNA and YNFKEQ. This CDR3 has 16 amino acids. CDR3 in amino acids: CASSQEWQQGREKLFF. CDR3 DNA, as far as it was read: TGCGCCAGCAGCCAAGAGTGGCAACAGGGCCGGGAAAAA.

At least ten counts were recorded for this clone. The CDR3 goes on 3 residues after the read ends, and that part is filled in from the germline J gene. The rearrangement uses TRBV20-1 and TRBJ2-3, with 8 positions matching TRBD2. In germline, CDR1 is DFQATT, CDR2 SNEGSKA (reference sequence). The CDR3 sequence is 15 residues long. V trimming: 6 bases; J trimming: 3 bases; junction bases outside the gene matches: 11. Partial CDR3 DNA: TGCAGTGCCCCCCCTTGGAGCGGGAGAACAGATACG. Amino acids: CSAPPWSGRTDT. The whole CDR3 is CSAPPWSGRTDTQYF.

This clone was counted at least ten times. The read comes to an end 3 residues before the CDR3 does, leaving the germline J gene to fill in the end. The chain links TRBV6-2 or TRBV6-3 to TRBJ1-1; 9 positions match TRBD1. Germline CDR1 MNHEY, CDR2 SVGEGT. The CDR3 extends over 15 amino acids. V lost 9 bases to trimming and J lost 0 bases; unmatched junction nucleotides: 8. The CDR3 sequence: CARKGQGPMNTEAFF. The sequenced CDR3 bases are TGTGCCAGGAAGGGACAGGGACCAATGAACACTGAA.

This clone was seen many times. The CDR3 region is CASSLGASDTGELFF. The DNA read from the CDR3 is TGTGCCAGCAGCTTAGGGGCGAGCGACACCGGGGAG. This chain links TRBV7-3 with TRBJ2-2; TRBD1 is a possible D gene (5 bases). Read data end 3 residues before the CDR3 end; the end is taken from the germline J gene. Per germline, CDR1 SGHTA and CDR2 FQGTGA. This CDR3 contains 15 residues. Deletions cut 2 bases from V and 3 bases from J, with 10 bases between.

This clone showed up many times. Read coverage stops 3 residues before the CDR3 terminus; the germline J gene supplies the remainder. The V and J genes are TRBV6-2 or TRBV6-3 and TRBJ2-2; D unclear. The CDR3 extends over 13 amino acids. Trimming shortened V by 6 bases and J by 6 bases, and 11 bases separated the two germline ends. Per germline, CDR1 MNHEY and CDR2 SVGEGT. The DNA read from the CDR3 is TGTGCCAGCAGCCCTTCTGAGGCCGGGGAG. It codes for CASSPSEAGE. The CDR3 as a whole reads CASSPSEAGELFF.

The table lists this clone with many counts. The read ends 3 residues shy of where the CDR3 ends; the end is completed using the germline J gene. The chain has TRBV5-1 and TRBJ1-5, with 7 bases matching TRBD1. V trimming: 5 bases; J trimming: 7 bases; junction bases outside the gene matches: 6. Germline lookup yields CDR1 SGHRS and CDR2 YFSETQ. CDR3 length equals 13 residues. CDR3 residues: CASRRDSKQPQHF. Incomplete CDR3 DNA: TGCGCCAGCAGGCGGGACAGTAAGCAGCCC.

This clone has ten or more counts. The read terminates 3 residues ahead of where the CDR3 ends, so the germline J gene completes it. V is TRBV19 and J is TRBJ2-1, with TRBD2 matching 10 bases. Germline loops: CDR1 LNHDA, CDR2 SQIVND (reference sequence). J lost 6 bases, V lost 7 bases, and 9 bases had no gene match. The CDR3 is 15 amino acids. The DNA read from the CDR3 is TGTGCCAGTACTGTACTAGCGGGGACAACCAATGAG. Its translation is CASTVLAGTTNE. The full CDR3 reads CASTVLAGTTNEQFF.

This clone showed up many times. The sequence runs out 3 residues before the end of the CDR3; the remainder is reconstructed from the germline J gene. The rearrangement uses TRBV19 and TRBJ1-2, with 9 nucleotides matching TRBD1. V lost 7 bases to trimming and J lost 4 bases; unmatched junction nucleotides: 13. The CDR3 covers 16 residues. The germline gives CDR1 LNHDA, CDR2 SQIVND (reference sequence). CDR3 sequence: CASTPGQGFFGYGYTF. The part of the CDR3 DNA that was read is TGTGCCAGTACCCCTGGACAGGGGTTTTTCGGCTATGGC.

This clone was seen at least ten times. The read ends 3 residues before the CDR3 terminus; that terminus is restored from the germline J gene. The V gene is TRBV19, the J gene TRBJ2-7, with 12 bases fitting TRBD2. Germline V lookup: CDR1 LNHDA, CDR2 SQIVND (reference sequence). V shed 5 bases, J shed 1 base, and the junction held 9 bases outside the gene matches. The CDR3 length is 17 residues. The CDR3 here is CASSPRLAGARSYEQYF. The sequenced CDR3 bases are TGTGCCAGTAGTCCACGACTAGCGGGAGCACGATCCTACGAG.

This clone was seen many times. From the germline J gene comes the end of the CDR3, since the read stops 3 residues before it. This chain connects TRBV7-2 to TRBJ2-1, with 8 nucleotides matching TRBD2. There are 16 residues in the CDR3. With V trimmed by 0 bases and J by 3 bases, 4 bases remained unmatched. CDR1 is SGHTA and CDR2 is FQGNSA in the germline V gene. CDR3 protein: CASSLASRGGYNEQFF. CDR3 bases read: TGTGCCAGCAGCTTAGCTTCCCGGGGGGGCTACAATGAG.

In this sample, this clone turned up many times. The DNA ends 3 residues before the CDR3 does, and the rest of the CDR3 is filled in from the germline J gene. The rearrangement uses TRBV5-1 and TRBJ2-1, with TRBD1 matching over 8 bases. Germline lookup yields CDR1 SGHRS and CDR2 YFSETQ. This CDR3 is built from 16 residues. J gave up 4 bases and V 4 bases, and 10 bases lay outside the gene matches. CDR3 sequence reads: CASSRGGQGNYNEQFF. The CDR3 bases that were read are TGCGCCAGCAGCCGTGGAGGACAGGGAAATTACAATGAG.